This T cell receptor (beta chain) was observed in a study of a mutant IDH1 vaccine in newly diagnosed glioma. Study results and caveats: Across multiple MHC alleles, approximately 93% of patients had vaccine-induced responses.

Time point specified: week 5, during vaccination. Every vaccination contained 300 ug of the mutant IDH1 20-mer peptide and was paired with topical imiquimod. New WHO grade 3 or 4 IDH1-mutant, ATRX-lost astrocytomas were present in all donors. This CDR3 has 14 amino acids. Looked up from germline, CDR1 is SGDLS and CDR2 is YYNGEE. J lost 2 bases, V lost 3 bases, and 4 bases had no gene match. This clone appeared a few times. Its specificity is unknown. Sequencing used immunoSEQ multiplex PCR; TCRdb keeps in-frame clones, though not all of them. The repertoire holds 27,000 or so clones, with 65% to 80% as singletons.

The chain is built from TRBV9 and TRBJ2-5; 7 positions match TRBD1. This sequence originates from a middle-aged man with glioma. Some clones in this sample may be carry-over from other donors' samples. The source material was PBMCs, sampled from a glioma patient whose treatment included an IDH1 peptide vaccine. CDR3 sequence: CASSAGTEQETQYF. Here the CDR3 DNA reads TGTGCCAGCAGCGCCGGGACAGAACAAGAGACCCAGTACTTC. Together with reference TRBV9 and TRBJ2-5, the CDR3 gives the full variable domain: DSGVTQTPKHLITATGQRVTLRCSPRSGDLSVYWYQQSLDQGLQFLIQYYNGEERAKGNILERFSAQQFPDLHSELNLSSLELGDSALYFCASSAGTEQETQYFGPGTRLLVL.